The clone carrying this T cell receptor (beta chain) was found a few times. These data originate in a study of regulatory T cells in long-lasting Graves disease. Indicated time point: newly diagnosed GD, antithyroid drugs for less than 3 months. Construction of the TCR library relied on RNA isolated from PBMCs. Building the TCR beta libraries relied on iRepertoire HTBI primers, and CDR3 regions underwent Arm-PCR. TCRdb re-called the multiplex PCR reads through MiXCR, storing one row per CDR3 protein. This table holds roughly 350,000 distinct CDR3 sequences, 15% to 20% found once. The same data also contributed to another study, on T cells in Graves' hyperthyroidism and ophthalmopathy. That source notes: If no ophthalmopathy progression occurred within 18 months, Graves' hyperthyroidism was stable.

The sequenced sample was peripheral blood mononuclear cells (PBMCs), obtained at new diagnosis, from a patient treated with antithyroid drugs. The TCR sequence derives from a woman aged 18-29 years with Graves disease.

DNA of the CDR3: TGTGCCAGCAGTCCACCGGGGCGAAATCAGCCCCAGCATTTT. It specifies CASSPPGRNQPQHF. V usage is TRBV28 and J usage is TRBJ1-5; a weak D match, TRBD1 (5 bases). The germline gives CDR1 MDHEN, CDR2 SYDVKM. Trimming pared 5 bases from V and 4 bases from J, leaving 12 bases between. The CDR3 is made up of 14 amino acids.